The subject of this entry is one TCR beta chain. This sample is drawn from a study of radiotherapy plus CTLA-4 blockade in lung cancer. The germline V gene encodes CDR1 MNHEY and CDR2 SMNVEV (reference sequence). The CDR3 sequence is 15 residues long. V lost 2 bases and J 0 bases, leaving 11 bases between the germline ends. Using immunoSEQ multiplex PCR, the repertoire was profiled, and TCRdb retains in-frame clones only, with some absent. The sample has about 55,000 clones, approximately 80% seen once. The chain carries TRBV27 and TRBJ2-7; TRBD1 is a possible D gene (5 bases). This TCR came from a human donor with non-small cell lung cancer whose response to radiotherapy plus ipilimumab could not be evaluated. Specimen: peripheral blood, collected from a patient treated with radiotherapy plus ipilimumab. CDR3 sequence reads: CASSLKGRGSYEQYF. CDR3 DNA sequence: TGTGCCAGCAGTTTAAAGGGGCGCGGCTCCTACGAGCAGTACTTC.